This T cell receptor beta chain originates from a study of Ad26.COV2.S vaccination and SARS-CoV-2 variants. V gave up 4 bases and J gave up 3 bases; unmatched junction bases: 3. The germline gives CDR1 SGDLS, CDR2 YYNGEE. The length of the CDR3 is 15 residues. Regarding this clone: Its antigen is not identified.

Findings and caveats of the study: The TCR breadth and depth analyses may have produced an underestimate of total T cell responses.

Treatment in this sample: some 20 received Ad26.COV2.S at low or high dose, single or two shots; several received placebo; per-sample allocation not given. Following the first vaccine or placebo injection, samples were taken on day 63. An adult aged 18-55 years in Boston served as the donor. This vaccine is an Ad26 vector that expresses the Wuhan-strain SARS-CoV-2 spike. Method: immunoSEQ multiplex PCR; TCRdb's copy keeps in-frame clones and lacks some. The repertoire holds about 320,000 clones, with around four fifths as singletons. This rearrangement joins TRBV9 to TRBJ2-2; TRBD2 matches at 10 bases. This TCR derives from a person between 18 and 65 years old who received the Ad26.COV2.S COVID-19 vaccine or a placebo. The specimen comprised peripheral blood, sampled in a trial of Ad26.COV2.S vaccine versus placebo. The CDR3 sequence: CASSPAGGYTGELFF. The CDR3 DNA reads TGTGCCAGCAGCCCAGCGGGGGGGTACACCGGGGAGCTGTTTTTT.